This T cell receptor beta chain was retrieved from a study of T cells after yellow fever vaccination. Turning to the study itself: Those fractions that held only low numbers of cells were prepared using the SMART-Seq v4 Ultra Low Input RNA kit.

Using its own MiXCR run on the 5' RACE reads, TCRdb lists one record per CDR3 protein. The sample holds some 200,000 distinct CDR3 sequences, about 3% seen once. CDR1 and CDR2 from the germline V gene are SGHTA and FQGNSA. The CDR3 is 12 amino acids. V was pared by 1 base and J by 4 bases, with 4 bases between. General study findings and limits: Post-booster samples contained most primary-vaccination clones (around 95% CD4, roughly 88% CD8).

On this clonotype: Antigen: not known.

The sample consisted of CD4+ T cells sorted from PBMCs, taken 10 days after the yellow fever booster vaccination. The V call is TRBV7-2, the J call TRBJ1-2; D gene ambiguous. This clonotype was sampled from a man between 18 and 29 years old who received the YFV17D yellow fever vaccine. The CDR3 DNA reads TGTGCCAGCAGCTTAGTGGTCTATGGCTACACCTTC. This encodes CASSLVVYGYTF.